The present TCR beta chain was sequenced within a study of blood T cells in healthy people across ages. Findings and caveats of the study: No conclusive comparison of naive versus antigen-experienced cells was possible with unsorted PBMCs. Changes seen in expanded clonotypes were possibly confounded by donor CMV status left unknown.

No fewer than 7 million PBMCs went into each sample. CDR3 size: 14 residues. Germline V CDR1 and CDR2: LNHDA, SQIVND (reference sequence). Trimming stripped 5 bases from V and 0 bases from J, with 8 bases between. A second PCR, run for about 6 to 11 cycles, used a sample-barcoded 5' primer plus a J-beta primer mix. TCRdb re-derived calls from the 5' RACE reads in MiXCR, one entry per CDR3 protein. The profile shows 700,000 to 850,000 distinct CDR3 sequences, around half of them singletons. Note on this clonotype: Its antigen is still unknown.

Material: blood. This clonotype was sampled from an elderly man in good health. V and J are TRBV19 and TRBJ1-5; no firm D call. This CDR3 is CASSLWNSNQPQHF. In DNA, the CDR3 is TGTGCCAGTAGTCTTTGGAATAGCAATCAGCCCCAGCATTTT.